Here is one T cell receptor beta chain with its context. Antigen unknown. This entry is derived from a study of cytomegalovirus exposure and HLA in healthy donors. The V end was cut by 4 bases, the J end by 12 bases, with 16 bases between. Germline V CDR1 and CDR2: MGHRA, YSYEKL. CDR3 length: 13 amino acids. TCRdb's table, derived via immunoSEQ multiplex PCR, lists solely in-frame clones and lacks some. The repertoire includes 200,000 to 250,000 clones, around 86% of them detected once, and more than 1.5% sits in the top ten. Findings and limits, study-wide: Most observed TCR sequences were rare, whereas some public TCRs were detected in many donors. Cytomegalovirus status was reportedly diagnosed by the classifier with high specificity and sensitivity. In the roughly 130 validation repertoires, a later analysis found that first-cohort TCR clusters tended to co-occur.

The donors formed part of the roughly 120-subject validation cohort, distinct from the roughly 700-subject first cohort. This chain joins TRBV4-1 and TRBJ2-1; D call uncertain. The sample was PBMCs. This receptor was identified in a young woman in good health and CMV-seropositive. CDR3 sequence: CASSRGPGSRQFF. CDR3 DNA sequence: TGCGCCAGCAGCCGCGGCCCGGGTAGCCGGCAGTTCTTC.